This T cell receptor beta chain was identified in a study of T cell responses to AZD1222 COVID-19 vaccine. To note about this clone: The antigen remains undetermined.

V was cut by 5 bases and J by 4 bases, with 11 bases left in between. CDR3 length: 13 amino acids. Germline lookup yields CDR1 SGHRS and CDR2 YFSETQ. Measured with immunoSEQ multiplex PCR; TCRdb has only the in-frame clones, and not every one. The sample lists about 93,000 clones, 80% to 90% occurring once. General study results and limits: It should be noted that donors were predominantly white British and more often female, and clonal diversity was possibly underestimated. No repertoire was sampled before or during the peak T cell response, only after it. Only five or six AZD1222 recipients were seropositive at baseline.

The material was peripheral blood, obtained on day 0 of AZD1222 vaccination. The receptor was isolated from an adult in good health. The chain couples TRBV5-1 to TRBJ2-3; D might be TRBD2 (6 bases). The CDR3 coding sequence is TGCGCCAGCAGGGGACTTCCCCCAGATACGCAGTATTTT. As protein: CASRGLPPDTQYF.